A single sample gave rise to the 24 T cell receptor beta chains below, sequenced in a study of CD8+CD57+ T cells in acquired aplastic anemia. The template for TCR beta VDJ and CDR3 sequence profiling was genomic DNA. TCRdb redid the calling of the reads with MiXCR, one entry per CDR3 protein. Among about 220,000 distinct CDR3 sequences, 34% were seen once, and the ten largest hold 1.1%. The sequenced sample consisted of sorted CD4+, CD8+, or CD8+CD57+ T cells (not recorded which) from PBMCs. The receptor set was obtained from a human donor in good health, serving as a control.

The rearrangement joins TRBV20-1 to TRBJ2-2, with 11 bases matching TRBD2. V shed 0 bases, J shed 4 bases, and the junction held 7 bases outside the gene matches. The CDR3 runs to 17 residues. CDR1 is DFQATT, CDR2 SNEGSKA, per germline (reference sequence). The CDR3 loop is CSARDMTSGEVTGELFF. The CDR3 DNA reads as TGCAGTGCTAGAGATATGACTAGCGGGGAGGTCACCGGGGAGCTGTTTTTT.

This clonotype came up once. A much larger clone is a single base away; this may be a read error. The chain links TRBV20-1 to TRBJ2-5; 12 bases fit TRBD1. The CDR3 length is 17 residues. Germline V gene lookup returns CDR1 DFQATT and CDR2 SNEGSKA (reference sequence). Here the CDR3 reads CSAGDPPGQGARETQYF. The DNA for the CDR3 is TGCAGTGCTGGAGATCCACCGGGACAGGGGGCTCGGGAGACCCAGTACTTC.

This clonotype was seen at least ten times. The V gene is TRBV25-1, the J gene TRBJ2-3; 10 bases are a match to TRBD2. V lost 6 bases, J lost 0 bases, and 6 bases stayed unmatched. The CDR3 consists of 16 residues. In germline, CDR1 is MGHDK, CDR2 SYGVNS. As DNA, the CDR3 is TGTGCCAGCAGCCCTTGGACTAGCGGTAGCACAGATACGCAGTATTTT. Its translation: CASSPWTSGSTDTQYF.

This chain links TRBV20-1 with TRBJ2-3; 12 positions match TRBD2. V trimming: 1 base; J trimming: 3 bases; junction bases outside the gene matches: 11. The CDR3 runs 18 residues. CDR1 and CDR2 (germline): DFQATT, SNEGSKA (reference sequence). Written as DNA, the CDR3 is TGCAGTGCTAGAGGTGTGGGAGACCTAGCGGGGGGGACAGATACGCAGTATTTT. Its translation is CSARGVGDLAGGTDTQYF.

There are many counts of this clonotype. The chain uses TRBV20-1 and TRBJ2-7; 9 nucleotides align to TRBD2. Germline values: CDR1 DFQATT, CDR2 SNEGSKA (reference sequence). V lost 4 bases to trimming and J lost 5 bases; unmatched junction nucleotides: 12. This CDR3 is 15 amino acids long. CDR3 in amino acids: CSAKLPGLASHEQYF. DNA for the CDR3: TGCAGTGCTAAACTTCCGGGACTAGCATCTCACGAGCAGTACTTC.

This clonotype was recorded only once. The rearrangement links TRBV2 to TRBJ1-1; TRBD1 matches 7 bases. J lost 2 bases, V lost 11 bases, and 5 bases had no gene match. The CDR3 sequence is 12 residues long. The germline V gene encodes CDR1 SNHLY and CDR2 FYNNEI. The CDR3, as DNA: TGTGCCGCCGGGACAGCAAACACTGAAGCTTTCTTT. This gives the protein CAAGTANTEAFF.

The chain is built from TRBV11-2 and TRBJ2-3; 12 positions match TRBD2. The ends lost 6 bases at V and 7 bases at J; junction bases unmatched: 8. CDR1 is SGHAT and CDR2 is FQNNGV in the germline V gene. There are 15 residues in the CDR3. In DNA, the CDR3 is TGTGCCAGCAGACCGGGACTAGCGGGCGGAAATACGCAGTATTTT. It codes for CASRPGLAGGNTQYF.

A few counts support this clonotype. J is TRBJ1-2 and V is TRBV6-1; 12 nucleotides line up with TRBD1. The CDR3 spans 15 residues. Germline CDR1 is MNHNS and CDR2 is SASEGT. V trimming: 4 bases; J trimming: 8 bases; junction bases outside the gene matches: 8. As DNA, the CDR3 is TGTGCCAGCAGTGCCCCGGGACAGGGGGCCCGAGGCTACACCTTC. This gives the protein CASSAPGQGARGYTF.

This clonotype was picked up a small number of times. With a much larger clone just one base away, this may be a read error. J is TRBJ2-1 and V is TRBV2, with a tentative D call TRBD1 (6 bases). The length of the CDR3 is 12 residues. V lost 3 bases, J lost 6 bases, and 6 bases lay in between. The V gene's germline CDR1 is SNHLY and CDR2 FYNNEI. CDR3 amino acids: CASSDRGNEQFF. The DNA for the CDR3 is TGTGCCAGCAGTGACAGGGGCAATGAGCAGTTCTTC.

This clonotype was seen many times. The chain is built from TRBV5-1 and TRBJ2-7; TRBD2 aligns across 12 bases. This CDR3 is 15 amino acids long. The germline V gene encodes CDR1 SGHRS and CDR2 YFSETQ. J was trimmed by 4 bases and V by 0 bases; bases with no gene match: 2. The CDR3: CASSLAGTSGYEQYF. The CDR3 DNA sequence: TGCGCCAGCAGCTTGGCCGGGACTAGCGGGTACGAGCAGTACTTC.

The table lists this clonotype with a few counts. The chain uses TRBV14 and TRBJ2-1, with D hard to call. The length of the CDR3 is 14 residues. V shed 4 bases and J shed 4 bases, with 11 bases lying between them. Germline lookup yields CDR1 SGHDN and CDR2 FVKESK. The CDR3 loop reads CASSRAVNYNEQFF. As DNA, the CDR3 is TGTGCCAGCAGCCGAGCCGTAAATTACAATGAGCAGTTCTTC.

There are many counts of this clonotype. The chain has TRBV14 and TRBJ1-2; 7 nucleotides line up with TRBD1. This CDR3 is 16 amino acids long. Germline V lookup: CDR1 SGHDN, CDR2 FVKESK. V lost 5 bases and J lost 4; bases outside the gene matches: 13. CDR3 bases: TGTGCCAGCAGCGCCACCCAACACAGGGGTAGCTATGGCTACACCTTC. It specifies CASSATQHRGSYGYTF.

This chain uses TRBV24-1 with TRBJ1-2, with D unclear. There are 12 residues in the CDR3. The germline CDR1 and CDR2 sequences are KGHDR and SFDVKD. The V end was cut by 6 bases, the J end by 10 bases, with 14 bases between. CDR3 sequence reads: CATSTGGSFYTF. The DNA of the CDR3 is TGTGCCACCAGTACCGGAGGCAGCTTCTACACCTTC.

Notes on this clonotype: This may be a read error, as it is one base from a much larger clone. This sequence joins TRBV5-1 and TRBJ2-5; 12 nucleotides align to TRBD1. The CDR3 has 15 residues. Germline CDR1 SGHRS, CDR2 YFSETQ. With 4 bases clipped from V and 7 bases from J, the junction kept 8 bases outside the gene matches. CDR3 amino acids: CASSLGQGARGTQYF. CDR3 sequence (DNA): TGCGCCAGCAGCCTGGGACAGGGGGCAAGAGGGACCCAGTACTTC.

CDR3 bases: TGTGCCATCAGTGAGTCGGGACGGATTAATTCACCCCTCCACTTT. Protein sequence: CAISESGRINSPLHF. The J gene is TRBJ1-6, the V gene TRBV10-3; possible D gene TRBD1, 5 bases. Per the germline V gene, CDR1 is ENHRY and CDR2 is SYGVKD. Trimming took 0 bases from V and 6 from J, leaving 9 bases between them. The CDR3 runs 15 residues.

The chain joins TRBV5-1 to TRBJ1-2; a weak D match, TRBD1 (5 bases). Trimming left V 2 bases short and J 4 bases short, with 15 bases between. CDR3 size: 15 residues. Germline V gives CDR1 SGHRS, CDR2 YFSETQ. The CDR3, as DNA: TGCGCCAGCAGCTTTGAGGAGAACAGGCTCTATGGCTACACCTTC. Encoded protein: CASSFEENRLYGYTF.

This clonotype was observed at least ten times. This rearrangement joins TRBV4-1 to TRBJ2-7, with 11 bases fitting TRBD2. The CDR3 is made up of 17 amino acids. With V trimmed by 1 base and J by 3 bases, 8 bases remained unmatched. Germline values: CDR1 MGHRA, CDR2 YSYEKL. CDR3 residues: CASSQASGGSSYYEQYF. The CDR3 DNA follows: TGCGCCAGCAGCCAAGCTAGCGGGGGGTCTTCGTACTACGAGCAGTACTTC.

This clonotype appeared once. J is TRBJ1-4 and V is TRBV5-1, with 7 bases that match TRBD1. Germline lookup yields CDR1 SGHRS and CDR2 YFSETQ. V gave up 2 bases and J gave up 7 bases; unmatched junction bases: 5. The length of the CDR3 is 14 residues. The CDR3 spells CASSLDRDGEKLFF. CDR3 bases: TGCGCCAGCAGCTTAGACAGGGACGGTGAAAAACTGTTTTTT.

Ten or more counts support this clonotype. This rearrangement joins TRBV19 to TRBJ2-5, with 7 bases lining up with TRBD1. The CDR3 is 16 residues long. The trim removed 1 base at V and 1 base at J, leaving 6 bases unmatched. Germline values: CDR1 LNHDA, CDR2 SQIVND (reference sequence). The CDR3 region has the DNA TGTGCCAGTAGTATAGCGACAGGGTGGAGCCAAGAGACCCAGTACTTC. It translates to CASSIATGWSQETQYF.

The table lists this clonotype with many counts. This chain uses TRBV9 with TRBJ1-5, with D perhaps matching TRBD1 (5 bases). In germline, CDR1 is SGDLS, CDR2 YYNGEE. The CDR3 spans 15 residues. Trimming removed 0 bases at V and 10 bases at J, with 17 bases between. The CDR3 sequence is CASSVDAGDQGPQHF. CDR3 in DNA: TGTGCCAGCAGCGTAGATGCGGGGGATCAGGGCCCCCAGCATTTT.

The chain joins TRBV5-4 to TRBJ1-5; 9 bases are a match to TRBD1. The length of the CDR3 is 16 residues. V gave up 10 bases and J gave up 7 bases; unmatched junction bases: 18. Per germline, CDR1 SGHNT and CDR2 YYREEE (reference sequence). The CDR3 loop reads CAGTIKGQGMTQPQHF. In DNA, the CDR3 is TGTGCCGGCACCATCAAAGGACAGGGGATGACACAGCCCCAGCATTTT.

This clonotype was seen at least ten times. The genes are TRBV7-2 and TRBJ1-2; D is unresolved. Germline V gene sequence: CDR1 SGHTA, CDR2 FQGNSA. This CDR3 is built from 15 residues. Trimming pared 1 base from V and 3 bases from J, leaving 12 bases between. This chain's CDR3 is CASSLGSWQYYGYTF. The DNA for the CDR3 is TGTGCCAGCAGCTTAGGATCGTGGCAGTACTATGGCTACACCTTC.

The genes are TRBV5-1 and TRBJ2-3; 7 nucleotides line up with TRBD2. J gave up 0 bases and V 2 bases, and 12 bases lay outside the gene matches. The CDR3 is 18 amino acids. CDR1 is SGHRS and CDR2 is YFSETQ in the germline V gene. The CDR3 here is CASSLTIPWGGSTDTQYF. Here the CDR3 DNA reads TGCGCCAGCAGCTTAACCATACCATGGGGGGGGAGCACAGATACGCAGTATTTT.

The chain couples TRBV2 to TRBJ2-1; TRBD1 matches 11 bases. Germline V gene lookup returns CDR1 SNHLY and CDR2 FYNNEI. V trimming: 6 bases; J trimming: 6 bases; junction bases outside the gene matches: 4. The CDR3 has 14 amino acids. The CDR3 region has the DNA TGTGCCAGCAGCTCCGGGACAGGGGGCAATGAGCAGTTCTTC. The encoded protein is CASSSGTGGNEQFF.